These 24 T cell receptor beta chains came from one sample sequenced in a study of T cells in Graves' hyperthyroidism and ophthalmopathy. Amplified TCR beta CDR3 regions came from RNA transcripts. First-round RT-PCR targeting the TCR CDR3 was performed with the HTBI primer set. TCRdb fed the multiplex PCR reads into MiXCR, producing one record per CDR3 protein. This sample has about 350,000 distinct CDR3 sequences; roughly 13% occur once, and the top ten carry under 30%. The sample consisted of blood. Receptor source: a woman in her twenties or thirties with Graves' hyperthyroidism.

The chain is built from TRBV29-1 and TRBJ2-2; the match to TRBD2 covers 8 bases. CDR1 is SQVTM and CDR2 is ANQGSEA in the germline V gene. This CDR3 has 15 residues. V lost 4 bases, J lost 1 base, and 5 bases stayed unmatched. The CDR3, as DNA: TGCAGCGTTGTTGGTAGCGGGAAGAACACCGGGGAGCTGTTTTTT. This translates into CSVVGSGKNTGELFF.

This clonotype appeared many times. This chain joins TRBV14 and TRBJ2-5; unclear D gene. The CDR3 consists of 12 residues. The germline CDR1 and CDR2 sequences are SGHDN and FVKESK. The ends were cut back, 1 base at V and 5 bases at J, with 5 bases in the middle. CDR3 in DNA: TGTGCCAGCAGCCAAGTTCGCGAGACCCAGTACTTC. Translating it yields CASSQVRETQYF.

The V call is TRBV5-6, the J call TRBJ1-6; D remains unclear. The germline V and J ends were trimmed by 4 bases and 0 bases, with 17 bases remaining between them. This CDR3 has 18 amino acids. Germline V CDR1 and CDR2: SGHDT, YYEEEE. This CDR3 is CASSRRIIQSSYNSPLHF. For the CDR3, the DNA is TGTGCCAGCAGCAGAAGGATAATTCAGAGCTCCTATAATTCACCCCTCCACTTT.

Remarks on this clonotype: Possible read error: a much larger clone is one base away. V and J are TRBV19 and TRBJ1-5; maybe TRBD1 (5 bases). Germline-derived CDR1 and CDR2 are LNHDA and SQIVND (reference sequence). The CDR3 spans 15 residues. The CDR3: CASSITGSSNRPQHF. The DNA of the CDR3 is TGTGCCAGTAGTATTACAGGTTCGAGCAATCGGCCCCAGCATTTT. Based on the CDR3 plus reference TRBV19 and TRBJ1-5, the full variable domain is DGGITQSPKYLFRKEGQNVTLSCEQNLNHDAMYWYRQDPGQGLRLIYYSQIVNDFQKGDIAEGYSVSREKKESFPLTVTSAQKNPTAFYLCASSITGSSNRPQHFGDGTRLSIL.

Regarding this clonotype: One end of the junction does not line up with germline, which may come from a read error. The V call is TRBV5-1, the J call TRBJ1-1, with D possibly being TRBD1 (5 bases). Per germline, CDR1 SGHRS and CDR2 YFSETQ. The CDR3 spans 13 residues. The DNA of the CDR3 is TGTGCCAGCAGCGTTTGGGGGGTGGCTGAAGCTTTCTTT. Protein: CASSVWGVAEAFF.

This clonotype was counted ten times or more. The chain combines TRBV12-3 or TRBV12-4 with TRBJ2-7; either TRBD1 or TRBD2 may supply D (5 bases each). CDR3 length: 13 amino acids. Trimming took 5 bases from V and 6 from J, leaving 14 bases between them. The DNA for the CDR3 is TGTGCCAGCAGTACCGGGACGGGCCTCGAGCAGTACTTC. Translated: CASSTGTGLEQYF.

This clonotype showed up many times. The CDR3 DNA reads as TGTGCCAGCAGTTACTCGATAGAGACAGGACCTCCCGGGGAGCTGTTTTTT. Residues: CASSYSIETGPPGELFF. This rearrangement joins TRBV6-2 or TRBV6-3 to TRBJ2-2; D is possibly TRBD1 (6 bases). V was trimmed by 0 bases and J by 6 bases, leaving 17 bases between them. The CDR3 totals 17 residues. The germline gives CDR1 MNHEY, CDR2 SVGEGT.

In this sample, this clonotype turned up many times. CDR3 amino acids: CASSPYRQGNQPQHF. The CDR3 DNA sequence: TGTGCCAGCAGCCCCTATCGACAGGGCAATCAGCCCCAGCATTTT. V usage is TRBV2 and J usage is TRBJ1-5, with D perhaps TRBD1 (6 bases). The CDR3 consists of 15 residues. Trimming shortened V by 6 bases and J by 2 bases, and 14 bases separated the two germline ends. Germline assignment: CDR1 SNHLY and CDR2 FYNNEI.

This clonotype was recorded at least ten times. This sequence joins TRBV29-1 and TRBJ2-1; unclear D gene. CDR3 length: 12 amino acids. The germline CDR1 and CDR2 sequences are SQVTM and ANQGSEA. The CDR3 region has the DNA TGCAGTGCAACTGAGACCTACAATGAGCAGTTCTTC. Protein: CSATETYNEQFF.

The chain has TRBV20-1 and TRBJ2-3; 9 bases are a match to TRBD2. V was clipped by 7 bases and J by 1 base; unmatched bases: 9. There are 15 residues in the CDR3. CDR1 and CDR2 (germline): DFQATT, SNEGSKA (reference sequence). CDR3 protein: CSGTPGGRGTDTQYF. The CDR3 nucleotides are TGCAGTGGGACCCCTGGCGGGAGGGGCACAGATACGCAGTATTTT.

There are many counts of this clonotype. This chain connects TRBV29-1 to TRBJ2-3; a weak D match, TRBD2 (7 bases). The CDR3 spans 13 residues. Trimming took off 7 bases at V and 3 bases at J, with 14 bases between the two ends. Germline V CDR1 and CDR2: SQVTM, ANQGSEA. The CDR3 DNA is TGCAGCGAATCAGGGAGGGGGACAGATACGCAGTATTTT. It translates to CSESGRGTDTQYF.

In this sample, this clonotype turned up many times. The CDR3 sequence is CAISESALTVGNTIYF. The DNA for the CDR3 is TGTGCCATCAGTGAGTCGGCCCTGACGGTTGGAAACACCATATATTTT. The rearrangement links TRBV10-3 to TRBJ1-3; no firm D call. CDR1 and CDR2 (germline): ENHRY, SYGVKD. The CDR3 is 16 amino acids. Trimming left V 0 bases short and J 3 bases short, with 12 bases between.

The V and J genes are TRBV5-1 and TRBJ2-2; 7 nucleotides line up with TRBD2. J gave up 6 bases and V 7 bases, and 3 bases lay outside the gene matches. Germline CDR1 and CDR2: SGHRS and YFSETQ. The CDR3 loop spans 12 amino acids. The CDR3 sequence is CASRREAGELFF. For the CDR3, the DNA is TGCGCCAGCCGCCGGGAGGCCGGGGAGCTGTTTTTT.

This clonotype was detected ten times or more. The chain employs TRBV12-3 or TRBV12-4 and TRBJ2-1, with TRBD2 matching over 10 bases. J was trimmed by 7 bases and V by 5 bases; bases with no gene match: 8. The CDR3 runs to 15 residues. CDR3 amino acids: CASSPSGRVGNEQFF. CDR3 sequence (DNA): TGTGCCAGCAGTCCGAGCGGGAGGGTAGGGAATGAGCAGTTCTTC.

The V and J genes are TRBV5-1 and TRBJ1-4; maybe TRBD1 (5 bases). The CDR3 runs to 15 residues. Germline CDR1 and CDR2: SGHRS and YFSETQ. V lost 6 bases and J 5 bases, leaving 17 bases between the germline ends. CDR3 DNA: TGCGCCAGCACACGGGACGGAGGAGACAATGAAAAACTGTTTTTT. This codes for CASTRDGGDNEKLFF.

At least ten counts were recorded for this clonotype. The chain combines TRBV30 with TRBJ1-1; the D gene is possibly TRBD1 (6 bases). From germline, CDR1 is GTSNPN and CDR2 SVGIG (reference sequence). The CDR3 extends over 14 amino acids. V was shortened by 5 bases and J by 5 bases, with 18 bases between the two germline ends. CDR3 protein: CAWGDRGRRTEAFF. The DNA of the CDR3 is TGTGCCTGGGGCGATCGGGGGCGGCGGACTGAAGCTTTCTTT.

This chain connects TRBV30 to TRBJ2-1, with D hard to call. Trimming shortened V by 3 bases and J by 7 bases, and 10 bases separated the two germline ends. Germline assignment: CDR1 GTSNPN and CDR2 SVGIG (reference sequence). The CDR3 has 12 amino acids. CDR3 nucleotides: TGTGCCTGGAGAGAGAGCTGGAATGAGCAGTTCTTC. Its translation is CAWRESWNEQFF. Drawing the rest from reference TRBV30 and TRBJ2-1, the complete variable domain is SQTIHQWPATLVQPVGSPLSLECTVEGTSNPNLYWYRQAAGRGLQLLFYSVGIGQISSEVPQNLSASRPQDRQFILSSKKLLLSDSGFYLCAWRESWNEQFFGPGTRLTVL.

This clonotype has only a few counts. V gene TRBV29-1 combines with J gene TRBJ2-7; D ambiguous. Trimming left V 2 bases short and J 6 bases short, with 14 bases between. CDR3 size: 13 residues. The germline gives CDR1 SQVTM, CDR2 ANQGSEA. CDR3 region: CSVESLDPGEQYF. DNA of the CDR3: TGCAGCGTTGAATCTCTCGACCCAGGCGAGCAGTACTTC.

This clonotype showed up just a few times. V usage is TRBV3-1 and J usage is TRBJ2-2; D is undetermined. The CDR3 is 14 residues long. Germline V gene data show CDR1 as LGHDT and CDR2 as YNNKEL (reference sequence). V was clipped by 1 base and J by 13 bases, with 16 bases between them. CDR3 amino acids: CASSQGLPQRGLFF. The CDR3 DNA follows: TGTGCCAGCAGCCAAGGCCTCCCACAAAGAGGGCTGTTTTTT.

This clonotype was recorded many times. V and J are TRBV19 and TRBJ2-7, with 7 bases aligning to TRBD1. With V trimmed by 9 bases and J by 0 bases, 8 bases remained unmatched. Germline V gives CDR1 LNHDA, CDR2 SQIVND (reference sequence). The CDR3 sequence is 14 residues long. CDR3 amino acids: CASSPRDSSYEQYF. The CDR3 coding sequence is TGTGCCAGCAGTCCGAGGGACAGCTCCTACGAGCAGTACTTC.

This clonotype was counted a few times. The CDR3 DNA sequence: TGTGCCAGCAGCTATCTGAGGGACACCTACTATGGCTACACCTTC. It translates to CASSYLRDTYYGYTF. This chain links TRBV5-6 with TRBJ1-2; the D gene is possibly TRBD1 (6 bases). The CDR3 totals 15 residues. Trimming left V 3 bases short and J 3 bases short, with 15 bases between. CDR1 and CDR2 (germline): SGHDT, YYEEEE.

This clonotype was counted ten times or more. This chain joins TRBV19 and TRBJ1-1; 7 bases match TRBD1. Unmatched junction bases numbered 5, after V lost 10 bases and J lost 0 bases. The CDR3 length is 13 residues. Per the germline V gene, CDR1 is LNHDA and CDR2 is SQIVND (reference sequence). The CDR3 is CATRDRVNTEAFF. The CDR3 DNA is TGTGCCACCCGGGACAGAGTGAACACTGAAGCTTTCTTT.

This sequence joins TRBV4-3 and TRBJ2-5; a weak D match, TRBD2 (6 bases). The germline V and J ends were trimmed by 1 base and 5 bases, with 14 bases remaining between them. The CDR3 contains 15 residues. Germline CDR1 is LGHNA and CDR2 is YSLEER. CDR3 residues: CASSQGPGGTETQYF. CDR3 coding DNA: TGCGCCAGCAGCCAAGGACCGGGCGGGACCGAGACCCAGTACTTC.

This sequence joins TRBV15 and TRBJ1-3; D is undetermined. V was clipped by 0 bases and J by 2 bases, with 8 bases between them. The CDR3 is 15 residues long. Germline V lookup: CDR1 LNHNV, CDR2 YYDKDF (reference sequence). CDR3 sequence: CATSRDRATGNTIYF. As DNA, the CDR3 is TGTGCCACCAGCAGAGATCGGGCAACTGGAAACACCATATATTTT. The whole variable domain, filled in from reference TRBV15 and TRBJ1-3, reads DAMVIQNPRYQVTQFGKPVTLSCSQTLNHNVMYWYQQKSSQAPKLLFHYYDKDFNNEADTPDNFQSRRPNTSFCFLDIRSPGLGDTAMYLCATSRDRATGNTIYFGEGSWLTVV.